The 2 T cell receptor beta chains given below trace back to one sample, sequenced in a study of low-dose radiotherapy and immunotherapy resistance in tumors. Alpha- and beta-chain coverage of first-strand cDNA came from TRAV- and TRBV-specific primers. TCRs were amplified for roughly 20 PCR cycles with a constant-region primer and V-primer adapter. One entry per CDR3 protein results from TCRdb running MiXCR on the reads. This table has roughly 6,000 distinct CDR3 sequences, approximately 71% appearing once. These receptors all stem from a human donor with advanced metastatic prostate, ovarian, gallbladder or colorectal cancer (not recorded which). This table probably holds off-target reads from a library built for another chain.

A few counts support this clonotype. The chain couples TRBV15 to TRBJ2-1; no clear D gene. Germline CDR1 and CDR2: LNHNV and YYDKDF (reference sequence). The germline V and J ends were trimmed by 0 bases and 15 bases, with 15 bases remaining between them. The CDR3 length is 13 residues. The CDR3 DNA reads TGTGCCACCAGCAGAGATATGGTAGACCGTTGGTTCTTC. Its translation: CATSRDMVDRWFF.

This clonotype occurred once. The CDR3 sequence is CASSLSGGADTQYF. As DNA, the CDR3 is TGCGCCAGCAGCTTGTCTGGAGGGGCCGATACGCAGTATTTT. The chain has TRBV5-1 and TRBJ2-3; D might be TRBD2 (6 bases). V lost 1 base and J lost 6, with 12 bases in between. This CDR3 is 14 amino acids long. Germline V gives CDR1 SGHRS, CDR2 YFSETQ.